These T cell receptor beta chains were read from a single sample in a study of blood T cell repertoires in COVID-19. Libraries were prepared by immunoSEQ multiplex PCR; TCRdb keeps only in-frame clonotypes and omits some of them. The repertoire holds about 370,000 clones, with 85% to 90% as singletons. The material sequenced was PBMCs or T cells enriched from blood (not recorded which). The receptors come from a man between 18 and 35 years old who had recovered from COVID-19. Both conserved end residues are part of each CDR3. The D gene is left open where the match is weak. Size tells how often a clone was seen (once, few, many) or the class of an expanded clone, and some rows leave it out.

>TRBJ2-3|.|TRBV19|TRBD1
CASSLDRDYTDTQYF
TGTGCCAGTAGCCTAGACAGGGATTACACAGATACGCAGTATTTT
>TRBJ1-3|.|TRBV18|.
CASSPEGASPSGNTIYF
TGTGCCAGCTCACCAGAAGGGGCAAGCCCCTCTGGAAACACCATATATTTT
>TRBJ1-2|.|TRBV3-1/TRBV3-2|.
CASSQFSGSDGYTF
TGTGCCAGCAGCCAATTTTCAGGGTCGGATGGCTACACCTTC
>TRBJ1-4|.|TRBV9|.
CASSVGDTQKLFF
TGTGCCAGCAGCGTAGGGGACACACAAAAACTGTTTTTT
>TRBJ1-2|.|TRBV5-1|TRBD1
CASSFDRGKGYGYTF
TGCGCCAGCAGCTTCGACAGGGGTAAAGGCTATGGCTACACCTTC
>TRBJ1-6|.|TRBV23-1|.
CASRSLAAVRTSSYNSPLHF
TGCGCCAGCAGATCCCTAGCGGCTGTTAGAACTAGCTCCTATAATTCACCCCTCCACTTT
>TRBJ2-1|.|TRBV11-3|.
CASSLGASVYNEQFF
TGTGCCAGCAGTCTCGGGGCTAGCGTATACAATGAGCAGTTCTTC
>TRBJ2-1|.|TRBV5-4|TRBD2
CASSSRTSGSGEQFF
TGTGCCAGCAGCTCACGGACTAGCGGGAGCGGTGAGCAGTTCTTC
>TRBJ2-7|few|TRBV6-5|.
CASNRLGAEQYF
TGTGCCAGCAACAGGCTTGGGGCGGAGCAGTACTTC
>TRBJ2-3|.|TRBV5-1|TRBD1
CASSLRGQGATDTQYF
TGCGCCAGCAGCTTACGGGGACAGGGGGCAACAGATACGCAGTATTTT
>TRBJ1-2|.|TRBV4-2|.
CASSTSTGNYGYTF
TGTGCCAGCAGCACCTCCACAGGGAACTATGGCTACACCTTC